This T cell receptor beta chain was profiled in a study of shared clonotypes between healthy human individuals. Overall study context: For every donor, three CD4 naive, three CD4 memory, two CD8 naive and one CD8 memory plates were used.

Germline CDR1 and CDR2: MNHNS and SASEGT. This CDR3 has 11 amino acids. Trimming took 3 bases from V and 15 from J, leaving 12 bases between them. The data were produced by immunoSEQ multiplex PCR, yet TCRdb's version contains in-frame clones alone and is incomplete. The sample holds fewer than 1.8 million clones, 98% seen once. Donors were Caucasian adults residing in Nashville, Tennessee, USA. The source material was naive CD4+ T cells sorted from blood. Stated subset: CD45RA+ positively selected. The V gene is TRBV6-1, the J gene TRBJ2-1; D is ambiguous. The TCR sequence derives from a man aged 25-40 years in good health. The CDR3: CASSDLLQPFF. The CDR3 DNA reads as TGTGCCAGCAGTGATTTACTACAACCGTTCTTC.